This T cell receptor beta chain emerged from a study of control samples from healthy donors and cancer patients. Germline CDR1 and CDR2: MNHEY and SVGEGT. This CDR3 has 13 residues. Trimming pared 3 bases from V and 8 bases from J, leaving 11 bases between. This clone was detected once. Sequencing used immunoSEQ multiplex PCR; TCRdb keeps in-frame clones, though not all of them. The data show approximately 70,000 clones, about 88% seen once. This rearrangement joins TRBV6-2 or TRBV6-3 to TRBJ2-1; perhaps D is TRBD1 or TRBD2 (5 bases each). The source of this sequence is a woman aged 45-59 years in good health. The source material was blood. The CDR3 here is CASSYIGADEQFF. CDR3 in DNA: TGTGCCAGCAGTTATATCGGGGCGGATGAGCAGTTCTTC.